This T cell receptor (beta chain) was identified during a study of cytomegalovirus exposure and HLA in healthy donors. The PCR employed 60 Vbeta primers together with 13 Jbeta primers. Generated by immunoSEQ multiplex PCR, the TCRdb table keeps only in-frame clones and is missing some. The sample holds about 150,000 clones, less than 85% seen once. Regarding this clone: Its antigen is undetermined.

The CDR3 loop spans 16 amino acids. V lost 0 bases, J lost 2 bases, and 13 bases lay in between. CDR1 is MGHRA and CDR2 is YSYEKL in the germline V gene. Whole-study findings and limits: The classifier reportedly diagnosed cytomegalovirus status with high specificity and sensitivity.

The sequence derives from a man aged 18 to 35 in good health and CMV-seronegative. The sequenced sample was PBMCs. The J gene is TRBJ1-1, the V gene TRBV4-1; D unclear. CDR3 DNA sequence: TGCGCCAGCAGCCAAGAGGTCGGAGGGATTAACACTGAAGCTTTCTTT. This sequence encodes CASSQEVGGINTEAFF.